This T cell receptor beta chain came from a study of cytomegalovirus exposure and HLA in healthy donors (dated by TCRdb to between 2016 and 2019). Turning to the overall study: An earlier analysis of 587 of the donors reported 250 to 350 Gb of sequence data and some 110 million unique TCR beta sequences obtained from approximately 180 million T cells. A later genetic analysis took genome-wide SNP genotypes for about 65% of the 666 donors and used that subset as a discovery cohort. The T cell repertoires of several hundred subjects were profiled by immunosequencing and related to cytomegalovirus serostatus. An early release covering just under 650 HLA-typed donors comprised about 320 gigabases of sequencing data and 65 million to 100 million unique TCR sequences. The number of typed donors differed by locus: roughly 620-630 for A, B, C, DRB1 and DQB1; 500 to 550 for DQA1; some 590 for DPA1; and about 470 for DPB1. Of the 300 to 450 genotyped donors, roughly 80% were placed in the genetic ancestry cluster associated with self-reported Caucasian donors. The study aimed to test whether signatures of past pathogen exposure could be identified by cataloging public T cell receptors. Donor age, sex, ethnicity and CMV serostatus were collected together with the repertoire data. Five DR-DQ haplotypes were treated as single units for association and clustering because of strong linkage in the cohort. To predict cytomegalovirus infection status, the study brought together high-throughput TCR immunosequencing, statistical association of individual TCRs with disease status, and machine learning. Rather than using new phenotypic data, the later analysis identified candidate immune exposures from TCR beta sequences and from how often those sequences occurred across donors. Class I and class II HLA loci were covered by the typing at four-digit resolution. Every discovery cohort repertoire had been produced on one sequencing platform. Across some 400 genotyped donors of the cohort, an average of about 200,000 unique TCR beta nucleotide sequences per donor were sequenced, and about a sixth of those sequences were non-productive. A later analysis re-examined previously published TCR beta repertoires from more than 650 donors and added high-resolution HLA genotyping to investigate patterns of TCR occurrence. Besides the first cohort of 666 subjects, a separate validation cohort made up of over 100 different subjects was used. An earlier analysis of nearly 600 of the donors applied high-throughput TCR beta sequencing to assess whether each TCR beta V gene segment acted as functional or pseudogenic.

The library was prepared using the immunoSEQ multiplex PCR assay. A mixture of 60 forward primers for TCR Vbeta segments and 13 reverse primers for TCR Jbeta segments was used in the multiplex PCR. The CDR3 region of rearranged TCR beta genes was amplified from genomic DNA by a multiplex PCR assay. Amplified TCR beta libraries were sequenced as 87-base-pair reads on the Illumina HiSeq System. As for how the authors treated the data: A later analysis tallied approximately 87 million unique TCR beta chains across the roughly 610 repertoires, and approximately 12 million of those chains were shared by two or more donors. Raw reads were error-corrected and collapsed into unique sequences by a nearest-neighbor algorithm in which closely related sequences were merged to remove PCR and sequencing errors. To assign V, D and J gene segments, CDR3 sequences were aligned to IMGT reference sequences. For a sequence to be retained, at least a six-nucleotide match to both a V gene segment and a J gene segment was required. A rearrangement was called productive if the CDR3 had no stop codons and remained in frame with V and J, and every other rearrangement was called non-productive. Following IMGT convention, CDR3 was defined as the stretch from the second conserved V-encoded cysteine up to the conserved J-encoded phenylalanine. The earlier analysis of 587 of the donors excluded sequences that lacked an unambiguous match to a single V gene segment. An earlier analysis of 450 to 650 of the donors called V segments functional above 56.7% productive rearrangements and segregating when the between-donor standard deviation exceeded 5%. A statistical classification framework was developed to diagnose cytomegalovirus status using the catalog of TCR beta chain sequences. V and J gene assignment, in a later analysis, came from comparing TCR nucleotide sequences with IMGT/GENE-DB human TR gene sequences. Using the TCRdist pipeline, a later analysis assigned CDR3 sequences along with most-parsimonious VDJ recombination scenarios. A later analysis defined each TCR beta chain by its CDR3 amino acid sequence plus V-gene family, and excluded reads lacking a unique V-gene family. As a way to deal with suspected cross-contamination and a sequencing artifact, a later analysis dropped 640 or so nucleotide sequences that were highly shared and had low generation probability. A later analysis calculated a clonal expansion index for each public chain from normalized within-repertoire ranks of inferred template counts. Generation probabilities in a later analysis came from a VDJ recombination model fitted to out-of-frame rearrangements, and those results were checked against IGoR. Hypergeometric tests were used in a later analysis to score TCR-TCR, TCR-HLA and TCR-CMV co-occurrence, with a repertoire-size bias correction applied to the TCR pairs. In a later analysis, false discovery rates were estimated by permuting HLA or CMV assignments 20 times. In a later analysis, co-occurring TCRs were grouped with DBSCAN, and TCRdist sequence similarity was added when clustering was performed within HLA-allele-positive subsets. For co-occurrence clustering, repertoires with fewer than 30,000 or more than 120,000 public chains were excluded, along with five or six repertoires with anomalous nucleotide sharing. TCRdb took over this immuneACCESS table, retaining in-frame rearrangements with V and J assigned. Such tables are incomplete; in checked studies, under half of the missing clones stem from an unresolved V gene, and the remainder is unexplained. D and trimming were read from the DNA, whereas the V and J calls and clone size are those reported in that table. A total of over 150,000 clones appear in this sample, approximately 81% of them only once. The ten largest clonotypes hold around 2.6% of the sample.

General study outcomes and caveats: In a later analysis, several top co-occurrence clusters were reported to appear linked to parvovirus B19, influenza, CMV and Epstein-Barr virus. In vitro tests confirmed that a few of the cytomegalovirus-associated TCR beta chains recognize cytomegalovirus antigens. At a false discovery rate of 0.05, a later analysis linked 16,000 or so TCR beta sequences to specific HLA alleles. Some IMGT-functional V segments, including TRBV6-2 and TRBV6-3, could not be told apart with the 87-base-pair reads, so those segments were excluded. Strong co-occurrence of HLA alleles, especially DR and DQ, made assigning TCR associations to individual alleles difficult. A further reported finding was that TCR beta sequences accurately predicted the HLA-A and HLA-B alleles for most subjects in the first cohort. The presence/absence analyses assumed that sequencing depth was roughly uniform across donors, and that assumption may not be true. According to a later genetic analysis, donors in an Asian-associated ancestry cluster had fewer N-insertions in productive TCRs than the approximately 670-donor mean. A later analysis found that TCR association rates varied across HLA loci, with DRB1 alleles showing the most associated TCRs and HLA-C alleles the fewest. A later analysis found that most CMV-associated TCR beta chains appeared HLA-restricted, with HLA associations seemingly driven largely by CMV exposure. A later genetic analysis associated a missense DCLRE1C variant with V-gene and J-gene trimming of TCR beta chains, and an independent cohort replicated the association. In both the original and validation cohorts, the classifier was reported to diagnose cytomegalovirus status with high specificity and sensitivity. Compared with equally common non-associated chains, HLA-associated TCR beta chains in a later analysis were more clonally expanded and had lower generation probabilities. A group of highly shared sequence variants was considered likely to be a technical artifact of the sequencing pipeline. Correlated functional status among segregating V segments might be attributable to linkage disequilibrium, but an unknown experimental factor could not be ruled out. The study gave a list of around 170 TCR beta chains associated with cytomegalovirus. In an earlier analysis of about 600 of the donors, most TCR beta V segments appeared in productive rearrangements about 90% or about 30% of the time, broadly matching IMGT annotations. Because counts were too low, 15 to 20 rarely observed V segments, including chromosome 9 orphons, were excluded from the earlier analysis of around 640 of the donors. CMV serostatus was the only immune exposure information available for the cohort. HLA typing was unavailable for some donors at each locus, so association tests used only the typed subset. While some public TCRs were present in many individuals, most TCR sequences turned up only very rarely across donors. The authors suggested that the approach could potentially be generalized to other disease states and immunological phenotypes. In this cohort, only TCR beta chains were sequenced, and detectable features were limited by the absence of alpha or paired-chain data.

From the cysteine through the valine, the CDR3 covers 17 amino acids. Solely the CDR3 DNA is kept, with 51 bases framed from the first base. Per the germline V gene, KGHSH is the CDR1 and LQKENI is the CDR2. Ends trimmed: V by 5 bases, J by 6 bases; bases unmatched to a gene: 16. In regard to this clone: This clone's antigen is unknown. No base-level quality is on record; no much larger clone is a single base apart.

The cohort consisted of 600 to 750 healthy bone marrow donors. All cohort members were sampled while nominally healthy, although unrecorded immune exposures were likely present. The donor was CMV seropositive and belonged to the group of 250 to 300 seropositive cohort members. A peripheral blood sample was provided by each donor, and peripheral blood mononuclear cells were used for TCR beta sequencing. Genomic DNA was extracted from the blood cell samples with the Qiagen DNeasy Blood Extraction Kit. The TCR comes from a man aged 25 to 40 in good health and CMV-seropositive. The V and J segments used are TRBV18 and TRBJ2-7; 10 nucleotides in the junction match TRBD1. The sequenced material came from PBMCs. The CDR3 has the sequence CASSATLGKTGGGEQYV. The DNA sequence is as follows: TGTGCCAGCTCAGCCACTTTGGGTAAGACAGGGGGCGGCGAGCAGTACGTC.